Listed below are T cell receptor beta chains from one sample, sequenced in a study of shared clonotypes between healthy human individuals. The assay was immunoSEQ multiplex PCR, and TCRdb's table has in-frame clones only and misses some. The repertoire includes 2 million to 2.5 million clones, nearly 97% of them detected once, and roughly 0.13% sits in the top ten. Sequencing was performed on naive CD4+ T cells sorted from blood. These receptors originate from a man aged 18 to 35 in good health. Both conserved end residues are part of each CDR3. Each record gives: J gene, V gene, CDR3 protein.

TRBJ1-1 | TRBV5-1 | CASSYDRDEAFF
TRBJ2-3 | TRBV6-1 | CASSESRAAQYF
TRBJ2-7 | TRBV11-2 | CASRAGVEQYF
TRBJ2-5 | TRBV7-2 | CASSLIPWTLETQYF
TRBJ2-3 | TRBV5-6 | CASSLEISTDTQYF
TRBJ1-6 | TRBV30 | CAWSRTGSDSPLHF
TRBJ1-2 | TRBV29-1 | CSVEEAGHYGGYTF
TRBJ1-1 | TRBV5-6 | CASSIPGTGNTEAFF
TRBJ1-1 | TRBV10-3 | CAITPRGDWSVNTEAFF
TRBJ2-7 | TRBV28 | CASAKQGPYEQYF
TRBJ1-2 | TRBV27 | CASSSREANYGYTF
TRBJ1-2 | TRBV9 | CASSPGTGGDGYTF
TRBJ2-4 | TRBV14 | CASSQRLAKNIQYF
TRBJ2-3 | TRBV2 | CASGVGDTQYF
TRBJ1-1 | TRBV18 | CASSPTGLTEAFF
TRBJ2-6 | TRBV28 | CASRSPSGANVLTF
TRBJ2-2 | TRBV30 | CAGRGAGELFF
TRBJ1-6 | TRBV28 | CASSSPPAALHF
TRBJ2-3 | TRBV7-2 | CASSLARLGLDTQYF
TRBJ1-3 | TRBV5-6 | CASSFREGPISGNTIYF
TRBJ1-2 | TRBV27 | CASSPRQGSYGYTF
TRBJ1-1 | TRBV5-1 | CASSMAGRSTEAFF
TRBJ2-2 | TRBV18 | CASSRSRGQAGELFF
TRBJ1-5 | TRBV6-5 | CASGLSGNQPQHF
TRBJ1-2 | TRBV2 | CASRPTGNYGYTF
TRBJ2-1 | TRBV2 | CASSAERGAKPFF